This T cell receptor beta chain was sequenced during a study of graft-versus-host responses after intestinal transplantation. Libraries were prepared by immunoSEQ multiplex PCR; TCRdb keeps only in-frame clonotypes and omits some of them. The table has over 120,000 clones, roughly 91% seen once; the top ten hold 0.19%. Comment on this clone: Antigen unknown.

The CDR3 contains 15 residues. Losses at the gene ends were 7 bases for V and 4 bases for J; bases not matched to a gene: 12. The V gene's germline CDR1 is MNHNS and CDR2 SASEGT. The clonotype originates from a human donor who received an intestinal transplant. This chain connects TRBV6-1 to TRBJ2-7; TRBD2 agrees at 8 bases. The sequenced sample was unstimulated CD4+ T cells sorted from spleen or lymph node cells, obtained before intestinal transplant. CDR3 protein: CASKSGSGLGYEQYF. The DNA for the CDR3 is TGTGCCAGCAAAAGCGGGAGTGGCCTTGGATACGAGCAGTACTTC.